The entry below describes one T cell receptor (beta chain). Its target is not known. The table came from immunoSEQ multiplex PCR; TCRdb's copy has only in-frame clones and leaves some out. The table has 2,500,000 or so clones, around 92% seen once. Germline V gene sequence: CDR1 SEHNR, CDR2 FQNEAQ (reference sequence). J gave up 4 bases and V 5 bases, and 5 bases lay outside the gene matches. The CDR3 sequence is 17 residues long. This entry is derived from a study of shared clonotypes between healthy human individuals. General study results and limits: About 5% was the fraction of naive CD4 clonotypes found shared across four donors.

Sequencing was carried out using naive CD4+ T cells from PBMCs. Subset denoted: CD45RA+ positively selected. This chain joins TRBV7-9 and TRBJ2-4; 16 nucleotides agree with TRBD2. The sequence came from a man younger than 30 in good health. Some clones in this sample may be carry-over from other donors' samples. The chain's CDR3 is CASSPPGLAGGKNIQYF. The CDR3 bases are TGTGCCAGCAGCCCTCCGGGACTAGCGGGAGGGAAAAACATTCAGTACTTC.